These 12 T cell receptor beta chains were all obtained from the same sample, sequenced in a study of blood T cell repertoires in COVID-19. Measured with immunoSEQ multiplex PCR; TCRdb has only the in-frame clones, and not every one. This sample has more than 95,000 clones, with approximately 87% found just once. Input material: peripheral blood. These receptors all stem from a human donor in a cohort sampled during active or convalescent COVID-19.

The rearrangement links TRBV12-3 or TRBV12-4 to TRBJ1-2, with TRBD1 as a possible D gene (6 bases). This CDR3 has 12 amino acids. V lost 6 bases to trimming and J lost 8 bases, with 13 bases between them. CDR3: CASRRTVLGYTF. The CDR3 DNA reads TGTGCCAGCAGGCGGACAGTCTTGGGCTACACCTTC.

The chain couples TRBV9 to TRBJ2-4; 10 bases agree with TRBD1. Germline values: CDR1 SGDLS, CDR2 YYNGEE. The CDR3 covers 16 residues. V dropped 4 bases and J dropped 7; count of bases not matched to a gene: 11. Written as DNA, the CDR3 is TGTGCCAGCAGCAGACTCGTGGGGACAGGGGAGAACATTCAGTACTTC. Its protein is CASSRLVGTGENIQYF.

Only one count was recorded for this clone. The rearrangement links TRBV16 to TRBJ1-4; 8 bases align to TRBD1. The CDR3 extends over 15 amino acids. CDR1 KGHSY and CDR2 FQNENV come from the germline V gene. V dropped 3 bases and J dropped 7; count of bases not matched to a gene: 7. CDR3 DNA sequence: TGTGCCAGCAGCCACCGACTAGGACAGGGTGAAAAACTGTTTTTT. As protein: CASSHRLGQGEKLFF.

There are a few counts of this clone. The chain uses TRBV5-8 and TRBJ2-7, with 12 bases fitting TRBD2. The V gene's germline CDR1 is SGHTS and CDR2 YDEGEE. The V gene end was trimmed by 6 bases and the J gene end by 6 bases; junction bases not matched to a gene: 7. The CDR3 sequence is 14 residues long. Here the CDR3 DNA reads TGTGCCAGCACCGGACTAGCGGGGACACTCGAGCAGTACTTC. Amino acid sequence: CASTGLAGTLEQYF.

In this sample, this clone turned up once. V gene TRBV10-3 combines with J gene TRBJ1-6, with D possibly being TRBD1 (6 bases). CDR1 is ENHRY, CDR2 SYGVKD, per germline. The ends were cut back, 10 bases at V and 5 bases at J, with 30 bases in the middle. The CDR3 has 19 amino acids. In DNA form, the CDR3 reads TGTGCCACAGGCGACCCATCGTTGTCAGGGGTATCCAATAATTCACCCCTCCACTTT. This translates into CATGDPSLSGVSNNSPLHF.

CDR3 region: CASSQDVLGAGGHNEQFF. The CDR3 region has the DNA TGCGCCAGCAGCCAAGATGTGTTAGGAGCGGGGGGGCACAATGAGCAGTTCTTC. The chain employs TRBV4-1 and TRBJ2-1, with 10 bases matching TRBD2. The V segment lost 0 bases and the J segment 5 bases; nucleotides outside the gene matches: 10. The germline CDR1 and CDR2 sequences are MGHRA and YSYEKL. The CDR3 is made up of 18 amino acids.

This chain links TRBV4-1 with TRBJ2-3; perhaps TRBD2 as D (7 bases). V was cut by 4 bases and J by 6 bases, with 17 bases left in between. This CDR3 has 15 amino acids. Germline V gene lookup returns CDR1 MGHRA and CDR2 YSYEKL. The CDR3: CASSPRDGGQDTQYF. The CDR3 DNA sequence: TGCGCCAGCAGCCCCCGGGACGGGGGGCAGGATACGCAGTATTTT.

In its sample, this clone was seen once. V gene TRBV6-5 combines with J gene TRBJ1-2; 7 bases line up with TRBD1. Germline CDR1 is MNHEY and CDR2 is SVGAGI. The junction had 11 bases not matched to a gene; V was cut back by 5 bases and J by 8 bases. The CDR3 totals 14 residues. The CDR3 protein is CASSRFGQALGYTF. DNA for the CDR3: TGTGCCAGCAGTCGGTTCGGACAGGCCCTGGGCTACACCTTC.

The chain recombines TRBV15 with TRBJ2-3, with D perhaps matching TRBD2 (7 bases). Germline lookup yields CDR1 LNHNV and CDR2 YYDKDF (reference sequence). V shed 1 base and J shed 5 bases, with 13 bases lying between them. This CDR3 has 15 residues. The CDR3 DNA is TGTGCCACCAGCAGAGTCCGAGGGGGGGGAGATACGCAGTATTTT. This encodes CATSRVRGGGDTQYF.

V is TRBV19 and J is TRBJ2-2; 9 bases map to TRBD1. The CDR3 is 15 amino acids. Per germline, CDR1 LNHDA and CDR2 SQIVND (reference sequence). V trimming: 4 bases; J trimming: 5 bases; junction bases outside the gene matches: 5. As DNA, the CDR3 is TGTGCCAGTAGTAACGGACAGGGGAATACCGGGGAGCTGTTTTTT. Its protein product is CASSNGQGNTGELFF. Combining the CDR3 with reference TRBV19 and TRBJ2-2 gives the whole variable domain DGGITQSPKYLFRKEGQNVTLSCEQNLNHDAMYWYRQDPGQGLRLIYYSQIVNDFQKGDIAEGYSVSREKKESFPLTVTSAQKNPTAFYLCASSNGQGNTGELFFGEGSRLTVL.

This CDR3 is CASSLPGEEKLFF. CDR3 nucleotide sequence: TGTGCCAGCTCACTCCCAGGGGAGGAAAAACTGTTTTTT. The rearrangement links TRBV18 to TRBJ1-4; D may be TRBD1 (6 bases). The germline V gene has CDR1 KGHSH and CDR2 LQKENI. Between the trimmed V and J ends, which lost 4 bases and 8 bases, there was a span of 11 bases. This CDR3 comprises 13 residues.

This chain uses TRBV6-2 or TRBV6-3 with TRBJ2-1; D not certain. There are 16 residues in the CDR3. The V gene lost 4 bases and the J gene lost 6 bases, with 19 bases spanning the gap. Germline assignment: CDR1 MNHEY and CDR2 SVGEGT. CDR3 coding DNA: TGTGCCAGCAGTTTTCCTATAGCTTCTGTAGGCAATGAGCAGTTCTTC. Protein product: CASSFPIASVGNEQFF.